The 7 T cell receptor beta chains reported below all come from one sample, sequenced in a study of beta chain features in type 1 diabetes. Findings and caveats of the study: In all four CD4+ subsets, TCRB CDR3 length was significantly, moderately reduced in type 1 diabetes.

Antigen specificity for these receptors is unknown. Reverse transcribing all isolated RNA meant expressed TCRB transcripts were sequenced. Data came from immunoSEQ multiplex PCR; TCRdb stores just in-frame clones and leaves some out. The sample comprises 300,000 or so clones, around an eighth of which are singletons, and about 0.016% rests with the top ten. What was sequenced was naive CD4+ T cells from blood. These receptors originate from a young woman with type 1 diabetes.

The chain couples TRBV7-7 to TRBJ1-2; the D gene is possibly TRBD1 (6 bases). This CDR3 spans 15 amino acids. The V end was cut by 3 bases, the J end by 4 bases, with 15 bases between. Germline-derived CDR1 and CDR2 are SSHAT and FNYEAQ (reference sequence). This CDR3 reads CASSFGQSYRYGYTF. CDR3 sequence (DNA): TGTGCCAGCAGCTTCGGACAGTCCTATCGCTATGGCTACACCTTC.

The V and J genes are TRBV13 and TRBJ2-7; 9 nucleotides align to TRBD2. Losses at the gene ends were 7 bases for V and 2 bases for J; bases not matched to a gene: 9. The CDR3 loop spans 15 amino acids. From germline, CDR1 is PRHDT and CDR2 FYEKMQ (reference sequence). The CDR3 region is CASTTGGRVPYEQYF. The CDR3 DNA follows: TGTGCCAGCACCACGGGCGGGAGGGTCCCCTACGAGCAGTACTTC.

The chain couples TRBV15 to TRBJ2-7; D may be TRBD2 (6 bases). The CDR3 is made up of 13 amino acids. The V end lost 2 bases, the J end lost 5 bases, and 10 bases lay between the germline ends. From germline, CDR1 is LNHNV and CDR2 YYDKDF (reference sequence). In nucleotides, the CDR3 is TGTGCCACCAGCAGATCGACTAGAGACGAGCAGTACTTC. Residues: CATSRSTRDEQYF.

The genes are TRBV30 and TRBJ2-1; TRBD1 agrees at 7 bases. Germline V gene lookup returns CDR1 GTSNPN and CDR2 SVGIG (reference sequence). The CDR3 runs to 14 residues. The V segment lost 3 bases and the J segment 3 bases; nucleotides outside the gene matches: 5. CDR3 nucleotide sequence: TGTGCCTGGAGCCGACAGGGCGTCTACAATGAGCAGTTCTTC. Translation gives CAWSRQGVYNEQFF.

This chain connects TRBV7-2 to TRBJ1-1, with 7 positions matching TRBD1. Germline loops: CDR1 SGHTA, CDR2 FQGNSA. The CDR3 spans 14 residues. J lost 3 bases, V lost 5 bases, and 6 bases had no gene match. The CDR3: CASSLGQAYTEAFF. CDR3 nucleotides: TGTGCCAGCAGCCTCGGACAGGCGTACACTGAAGCTTTCTTT.

This clone was seen more than once but under ten times. The gene calls are TRBV6-5 and TRBJ1-3; the D gene is possibly TRBD1 (5 bases). The CDR3 runs to 15 residues. V dropped 0 bases and J dropped 0 bases, with 6 bases sitting between them. Germline V CDR1 and CDR2: MNHEY, SVGAGI. The CDR3 DNA follows: TGTGCCAGCAGTTACTCGACAGCCTCTGGAAACACCATATATTTT. This codes for CASSYSTASGNTIYF.

This clone was counted only a few times. This rearrangement joins TRBV7-2 to TRBJ2-1; possible D gene TRBD2, 7 bases. The CDR3 has 16 amino acids. Germline V lookup: CDR1 SGHTA, CDR2 FQGNSA. The V end lost 5 bases, the J end lost 9 bases, and 23 bases lay between the germline ends. The CDR3 sequence is CASSPPGAGVGSEQFF. In DNA, the CDR3 is TGTGCCAGCAGCCCTCCGGGGGCGGGAGTAGGGAGTGAGCAGTTCTTC.